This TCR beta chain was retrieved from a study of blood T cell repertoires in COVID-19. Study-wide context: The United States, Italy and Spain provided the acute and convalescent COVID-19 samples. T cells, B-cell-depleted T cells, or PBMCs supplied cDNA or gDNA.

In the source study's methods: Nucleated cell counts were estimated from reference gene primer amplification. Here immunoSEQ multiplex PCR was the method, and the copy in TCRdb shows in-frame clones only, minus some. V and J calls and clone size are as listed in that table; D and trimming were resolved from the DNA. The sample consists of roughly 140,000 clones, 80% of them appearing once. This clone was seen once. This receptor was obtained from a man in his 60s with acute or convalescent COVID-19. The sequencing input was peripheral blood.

CDR3 region: CASSYRNRGAGELFF. Here the CDR3 DNA reads TGTGCCAGCAGTTACAGGAACAGGGGAGCCGGGGAGCTGTTTTTT. The chain carries TRBV6-5 and TRBJ2-2, with 7 bases fitting TRBD1. This CDR3 region has 15 residues. Germline V gene data show CDR1 as MNHEY and CDR2 as SVGAGI. J was trimmed by 6 bases and V by 2 bases; bases with no gene match: 6.